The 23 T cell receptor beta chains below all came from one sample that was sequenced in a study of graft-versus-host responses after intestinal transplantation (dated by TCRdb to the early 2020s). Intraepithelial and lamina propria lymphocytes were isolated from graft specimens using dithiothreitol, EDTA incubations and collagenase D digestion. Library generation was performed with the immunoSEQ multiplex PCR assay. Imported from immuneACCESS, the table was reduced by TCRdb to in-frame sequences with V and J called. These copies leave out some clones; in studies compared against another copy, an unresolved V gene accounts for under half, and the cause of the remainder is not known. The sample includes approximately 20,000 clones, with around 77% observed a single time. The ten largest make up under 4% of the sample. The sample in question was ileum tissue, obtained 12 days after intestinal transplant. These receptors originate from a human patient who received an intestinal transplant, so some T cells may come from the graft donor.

The CDR3 loop reads CASGRPGGTGELFF. The DNA of the CDR3 is TGTGCCAGCGGGCGTCCGGGGGGCACCGGGGAGCTGTTTTTT. The chain employs TRBV5-4 and TRBJ2-2; 7 bases match TRBD2. The V gene end was trimmed by 7 bases and the J gene end by 4 bases; junction bases not matched to a gene: 7. This CDR3 is 14 amino acids long. Germline V gives CDR1 SGHNT, CDR2 YYREEE (reference sequence).

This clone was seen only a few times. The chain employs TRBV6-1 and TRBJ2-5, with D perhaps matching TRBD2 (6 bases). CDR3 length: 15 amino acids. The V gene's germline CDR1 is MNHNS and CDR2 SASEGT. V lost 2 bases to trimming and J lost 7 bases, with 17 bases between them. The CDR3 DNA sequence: TGTGCCAGCAGTGAACGGGACTCCTTGGTTGGGACCCAGTACTTC. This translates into CASSERDSLVGTQYF.

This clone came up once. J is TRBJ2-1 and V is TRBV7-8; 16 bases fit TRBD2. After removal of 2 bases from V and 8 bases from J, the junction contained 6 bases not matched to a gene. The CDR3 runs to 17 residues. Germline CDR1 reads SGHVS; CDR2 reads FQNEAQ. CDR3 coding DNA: TGTGCCAGCAGCTTATCGGGGACTAGCGGGGGGGCATATGAGCAGTTCTTC. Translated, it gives CASSLSGTSGGAYEQFF.

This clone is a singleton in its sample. CDR3 coding DNA: TGTGCCACCAGCAGAGAAGCTAGCGGCTCCTACGAGCAGTACTTC. It yields the protein CATSREASGSYEQYF. The rearrangement links TRBV15 to TRBJ2-7; 7 positions agree with TRBD2. This CDR3 has 15 residues. The J segment lost 0 bases and the V segment lost 0 bases, leaving 2 bases of the junction unmatched. Germline CDR1 and CDR2: LNHNV and YYDKDF (reference sequence).

CDR3 bases: TGTGCCAGCAGGCCAGTTACAGGGGCCCACTCCTACGAGCAGTACTTC. This codes for CASRPVTGAHSYEQYF. The chain carries TRBV28 and TRBJ2-7; 7 bases are a match to TRBD1. Germline V lookup: CDR1 MDHEN, CDR2 SYDVKM. The CDR3 is 16 amino acids. With V trimmed by 6 bases and J by 0 bases, 11 bases remained unmatched.

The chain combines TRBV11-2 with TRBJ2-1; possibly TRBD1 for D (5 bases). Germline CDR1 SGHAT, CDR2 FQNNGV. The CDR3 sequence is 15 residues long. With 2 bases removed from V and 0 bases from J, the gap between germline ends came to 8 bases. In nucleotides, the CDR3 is TGTGCCAGCAGCTTACGTCAGGGCTCCTACAATGAGCAGTTCTTC. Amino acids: CASSLRQGSYNEQFF.

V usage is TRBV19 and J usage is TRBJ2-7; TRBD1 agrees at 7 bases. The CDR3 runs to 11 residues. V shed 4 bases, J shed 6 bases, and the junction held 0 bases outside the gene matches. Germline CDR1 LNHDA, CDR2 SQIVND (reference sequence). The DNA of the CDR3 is TGTGCCAGTAGTACAGGGGGCGAGCAGTACTTC. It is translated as CASSTGGEQYF.

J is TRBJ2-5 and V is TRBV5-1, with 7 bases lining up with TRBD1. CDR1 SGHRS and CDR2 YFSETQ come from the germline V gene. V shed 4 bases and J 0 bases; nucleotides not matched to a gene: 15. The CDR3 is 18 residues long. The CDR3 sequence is CASSRWGHTQGYQETQYF. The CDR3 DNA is TGCGCCAGCAGCCGTTGGGGGCATACACAGGGGTACCAAGAGACCCAGTACTTC.

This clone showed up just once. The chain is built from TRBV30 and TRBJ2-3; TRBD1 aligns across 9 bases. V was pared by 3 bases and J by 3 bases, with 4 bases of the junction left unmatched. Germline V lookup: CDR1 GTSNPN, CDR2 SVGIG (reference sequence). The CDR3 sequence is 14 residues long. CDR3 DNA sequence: TGTGCCTGGAGGGAGACAGGGGGAACAGATACGCAGTATTTT. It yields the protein CAWRETGGTDTQYF.

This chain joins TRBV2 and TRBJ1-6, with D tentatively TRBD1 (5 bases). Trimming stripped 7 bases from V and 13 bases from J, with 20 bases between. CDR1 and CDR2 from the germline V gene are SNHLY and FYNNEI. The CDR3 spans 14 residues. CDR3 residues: CASTRGGGDRPLHF. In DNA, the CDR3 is TGTGCCAGCACCCGAGGAGGAGGGGACCGTCCCCTCCACTTT.

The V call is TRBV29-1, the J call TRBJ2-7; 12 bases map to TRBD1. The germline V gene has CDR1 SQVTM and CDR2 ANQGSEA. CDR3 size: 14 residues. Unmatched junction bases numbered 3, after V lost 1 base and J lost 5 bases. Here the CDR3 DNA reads TGCAGCGTTGAAGGGGGACAGGGGGCCGACGAGCAGTACTTC. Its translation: CSVEGGQGADEQYF.

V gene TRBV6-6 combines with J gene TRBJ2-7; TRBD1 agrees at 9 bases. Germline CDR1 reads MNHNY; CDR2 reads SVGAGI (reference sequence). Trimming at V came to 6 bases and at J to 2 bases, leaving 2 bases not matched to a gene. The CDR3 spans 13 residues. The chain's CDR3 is CASRDRGPYEQYF. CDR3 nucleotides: TGTGCCAGCAGGGACAGGGGCCCCTACGAGCAGTACTTC.

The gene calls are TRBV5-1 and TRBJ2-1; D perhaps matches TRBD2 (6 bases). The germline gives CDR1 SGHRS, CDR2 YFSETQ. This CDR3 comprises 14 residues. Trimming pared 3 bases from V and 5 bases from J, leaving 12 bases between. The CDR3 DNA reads TGCGCCAGCAGCTGGGGGGACGAGCACAATGAGCAGTTCTTC. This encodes CASSWGDEHNEQFF.

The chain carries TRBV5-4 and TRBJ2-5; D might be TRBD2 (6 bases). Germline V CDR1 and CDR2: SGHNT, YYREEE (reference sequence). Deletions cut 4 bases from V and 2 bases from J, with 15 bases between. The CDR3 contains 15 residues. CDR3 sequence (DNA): TGTGCCAGCAGCCCCGGGGGAGTAGGGCAAGAGACCCAGTACTTC. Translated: CASSPGGVGQETQYF.

CDR3 residues: CASSQGTSGGADTQYF. CDR3 DNA: TGCGCCAGCAGCCAGGGGACTAGCGGGGGGGCAGATACGCAGTATTTT. The genes are TRBV4-3 and TRBJ2-3, with 16 bases fitting TRBD2. The CDR3 runs 16 residues. V shed 3 bases and J 4 bases; nucleotides not matched to a gene: 1. Germline V gives CDR1 LGHNA, CDR2 YSLEER.

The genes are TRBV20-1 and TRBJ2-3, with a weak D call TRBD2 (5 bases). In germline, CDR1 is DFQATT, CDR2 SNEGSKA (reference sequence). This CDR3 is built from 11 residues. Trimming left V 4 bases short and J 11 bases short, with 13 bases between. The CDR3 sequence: CSAKGSREQYF. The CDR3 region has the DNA TGCAGTGCTAAAGGCTCACGGGAGCAGTATTTT.

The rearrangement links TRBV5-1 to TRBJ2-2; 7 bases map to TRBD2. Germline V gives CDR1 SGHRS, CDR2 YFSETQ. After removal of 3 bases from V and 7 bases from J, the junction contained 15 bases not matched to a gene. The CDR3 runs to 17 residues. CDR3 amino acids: CASSSNGRTSFFGELFF. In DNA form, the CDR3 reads TGCGCCAGCAGCTCGAATGGGCGGACTAGTTTTTTCGGGGAGCTGTTTTTT.

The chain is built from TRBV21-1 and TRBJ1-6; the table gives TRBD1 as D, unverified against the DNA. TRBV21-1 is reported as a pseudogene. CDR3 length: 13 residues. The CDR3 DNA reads TGTGCCACCCCGACAGAAGTAGGCGCCCCCCTCCACTTT. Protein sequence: CATPTEVGAPLHF.

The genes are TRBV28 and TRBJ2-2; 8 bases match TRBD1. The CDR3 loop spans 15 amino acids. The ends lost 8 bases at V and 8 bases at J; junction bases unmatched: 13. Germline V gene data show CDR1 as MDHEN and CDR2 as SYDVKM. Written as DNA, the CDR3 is TGTGCCAGCGTCAGGGGGCGCGGGCGGTCAGGGGAGCTGTTTTTT. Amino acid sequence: CASVRGRGRSGELFF.

The CDR3 loop reads CASSLGPGDVSEQYF. CDR3 nucleotides: TGCGCCAGCAGCTTGGGACCAGGGGATGTCAGCGAGCAGTACTTC. The chain combines TRBV5-1 with TRBJ2-7; D is perhaps TRBD1 (6 bases). The V gene's germline CDR1 is SGHRS and CDR2 YFSETQ. Deletions cut 0 bases from V and 6 bases from J, with 16 bases between. The CDR3 is 15 residues long. The variable domain in full, completed from reference TRBV5-1 and TRBJ2-7, reads KAGVTQTPRYLIKTRGQQVTLSCSPISGHRSVSWYQQTPGQGLQFLFEYFSETQRNKGNFPGRFSGRQFSNSRSEMNVSTLELGDSALYLCASSLGPGDVSEQYFGPGTRLTVT.

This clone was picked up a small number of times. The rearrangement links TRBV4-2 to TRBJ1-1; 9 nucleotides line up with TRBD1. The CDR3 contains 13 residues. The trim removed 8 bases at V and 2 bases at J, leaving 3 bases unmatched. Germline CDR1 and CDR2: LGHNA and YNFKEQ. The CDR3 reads CASRDRANTEAFF. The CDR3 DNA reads TGTGCCAGCCGGGACAGGGCCAACACTGAAGCTTTCTTT.

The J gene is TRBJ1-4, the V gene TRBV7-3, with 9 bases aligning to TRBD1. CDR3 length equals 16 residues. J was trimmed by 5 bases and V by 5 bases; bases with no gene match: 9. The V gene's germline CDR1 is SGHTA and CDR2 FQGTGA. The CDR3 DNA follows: TGTGCCAGCAGCCCCGGGCCCGGGACAGGGAATGAAAAACTGTTTTTT. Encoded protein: CASSPGPGTGNEKLFF.

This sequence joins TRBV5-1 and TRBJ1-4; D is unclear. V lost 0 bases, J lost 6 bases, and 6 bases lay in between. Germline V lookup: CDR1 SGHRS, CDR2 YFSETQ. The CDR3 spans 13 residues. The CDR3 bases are TGCGCCAGCAGCTTGGGCGGTCATGAAAAACTGTTTTTT. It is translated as CASSLGGHEKLFF. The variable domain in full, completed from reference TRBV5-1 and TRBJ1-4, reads KAGVTQTPRYLIKTRGQQVTLSCSPISGHRSVSWYQQTPGQGLQFLFEYFSETQRNKGNFPGRFSGRQFSNSRSEMNVSTLELGDSALYLCASSLGGHEKLFFGSGTQLSVL.